The present T cell receptor beta chain was sequenced within a study of blood T cell repertoires in COVID-19. The method was immunoSEQ multiplex PCR; TCRdb's version includes in-frame clones alone and lacks a portion of them. The data show under 130,000 clones, around 83% seen once. Germline assignment: CDR1 MNHEY and CDR2 SVGAGI. CDR3 length equals 14 residues. V was pared by 3 bases and J by 8 bases, with 16 bases between. The sequencing sample was made of peripheral blood. This TCR came from a woman older than 75 with acute or convalescent COVID-19. This chain joins TRBV6-5 and TRBJ1-2, with D possibly being TRBD1 (6 bases). The CDR3 DNA follows: TGTGCCAGCAGTTATAGGGACAAACGGTCGGGCTACACCTTC. Its translation is CASSYRDKRSGYTF.